This entry concerns a single TCR beta chain. No antigen is known for it. This entry belongs to a study of OX40 agonist ivuxolimab in advanced cancers. Study-wide background: Ivuxolimab, an antibody acting as an agonist of OX40 (CD134), was used to treat patients. One hepatocellular carcinoma and a couple of cutaneous melanoma patients partially responded.

Clones were read by immunoSEQ multiplex PCR, and TCRdb kept only the in-frame ones, dropping some. The data hold 30,000 to 35,000 clones, with around 90% observed a single time. Findings and limits, study-wide: Expanded clones belonging to CD8+ T cells outnumbered, on average, those of CD4+. In the expanded peripheral T cells, antigen specificity was never determined.

Germline CDR1 LNHDA, CDR2 SQIVND (reference sequence). V gave up 3 bases and J gave up 5 bases, with 7 bases separating them. The CDR3 spans 12 residues. The sample here was CD4+ or CD8+ T cells sorted from blood, taken in a trial of the OX40 agonist ivuxolimab. This TCR came from an adult with an advanced solid tumor such as melanoma, head and neck, liver or kidney cancer. The rearrangement uses TRBV19 and TRBJ1-1; perhaps TRBD1 as D (6 bases). CDR3 in amino acids: CASSMGATEAFF. CDR3 nucleotide sequence: TGTGCCAGTAGTATGGGGGCAACTGAAGCTTTCTTT. The whole variable domain, remainder taken from reference TRBV19 and TRBJ1-1, is DGGITQSPKYLFRKEGQNVTLSCEQNLNHDAMYWYRQDPGQGLRLIYYSQIVNDFQKGDIAEGYSVSREKKESFPLTVTSAQKNPTAFYLCASSMGATEAFFGQGTRLTVV.